This TCR beta chain derives from a study of T cell changes during pregnancy in multiple sclerosis. Repertoires were generated with immunoSEQ multiplex PCR, while TCRdb's copy carries only in-frame clones and drops some. The sample contains tens of thousands of clones, nearly 90% of which appear only once. This receptor was identified in a female donor with multiple sclerosis, enrolled in a pregnancy study. The sequenced sample was CD4+ T cells from peripheral blood mononuclear cells, obtained after pregnancy.

Here the CDR3 DNA reads TGTGCCAGCAGCCCCAGGTGGCTAGCGGGAAGGGATGAGCAGTTCTTC. It specifies CASSPRWLAGRDEQFF. The rearrangement joins TRBV7-2 to TRBJ2-1; 9 bases are a match to TRBD2. Germline V gene lookup returns CDR1 SGHTA and CDR2 FQGNSA. The junction had 13 bases not matched to a gene; V was cut back by 5 bases and J by 8 bases. The CDR3 is 16 residues long. The variable domain in full, with the rest retrieved from reference TRBV7-2 and TRBJ2-1, is GAGVSQSPSNKVTEKGKDVELRCDPISGHTALYWYRQSLGQGLEFLIYFQGNSAPDKSGLPSDRFSAERTGGSVSTLTIQRTQQEDSAVYLCASSPRWLAGRDEQFFGPGTRLTVL.